The 19 T cell receptor beta chains given below trace back to one sample, sequenced in a study of T cells in Graves' hyperthyroidism and ophthalmopathy. TCR beta CDR3 regions were amplified from RNA transcripts. The HTBI primer set drove a first-round RT-PCR of the TCR CDR3. TCRdb itself ran the multiplex PCR reads through MiXCR, one entry per CDR3 protein. Of 450,000 to 700,000 distinct CDR3 sequences in the sample, about 45% were seen once. The source material was peripheral blood or thyroid tissue (not recorded which). The receptor set was obtained from an adult woman with Graves' disease, either hyperthyroidism or ophthalmopathy (not recorded which).

This clonotype was counted a few times. The chain combines TRBV7-9 with TRBJ2-6, with TRBD2 identical over 11 bases. The ends lost 6 bases at V and 0 bases at J; junction bases unmatched: 10. The CDR3 has 19 residues. Per germline, CDR1 SEHNR and CDR2 FQNEAQ (reference sequence). The CDR3 spells CASSATMGLAVSGANVLTF. DNA for the CDR3: TGTGCCAGCAGTGCTACCATGGGACTAGCGGTCTCTGGGGCCAACGTCCTGACTTTC.

This clonotype was seen a handful of times. The CDR3 DNA reads as TGCAGCGTTACGGTCCAGCAATACGAGCAGTACTTC. Its translation: CSVTVQQYEQYF. The rearrangement uses TRBV29-1 and TRBJ2-7; unclear D gene. CDR1 and CDR2 from the germline V gene are SQVTM and ANQGSEA. Trimming took 5 bases from V and 4 from J, leaving 12 bases between them. The CDR3 is 12 residues long.

This clonotype showed up many times. The CDR3 sequence is CASSVDRGPAGYF. In DNA form, the CDR3 reads TGTGCCAGCAGCGTTGACAGGGGGCCCGCGGGGTACTTC. V is TRBV2 and J is TRBJ2-7; 10 positions match TRBD1. The V gene end was trimmed by 6 bases and the J gene end by 12 bases; junction bases not matched to a gene: 11. From germline, CDR1 is SNHLY and CDR2 FYNNEI. The CDR3 sequence is 13 residues long. Combining the CDR3 with reference TRBV2 and TRBJ2-7 gives the whole variable domain EPEVTQTPSHQVTQMGQEVILRCVPISNHLYFYWYRQILGQKVEFLVSFYNNEISEKSEIFDDQFSVERPDGSNFTLKIRSTKLEDSAMYFCASSVDRGPAGYFGPGTRLTVT.

The chain employs TRBV5-1 and TRBJ2-2; TRBD2 might be the D (5 bases). Per the germline V gene, CDR1 is SGHRS and CDR2 is YFSETQ. Between the trimmed V and J ends, which lost 0 bases and 8 bases, there was a span of 8 bases. This CDR3 spans 13 amino acids. The CDR3 sequence is CASSLAGKGELFF. The CDR3 DNA follows: TGCGCCAGCAGCTTGGCGGGGAAAGGGGAGCTGTTTTTT. Complete variable domain (other parts from reference TRBV5-1 and TRBJ2-2): KAGVTQTPRYLIKTRGQQVTLSCSPISGHRSVSWYQQTPGQGLQFLFEYFSETQRNKGNFPGRFSGRQFSNSRSEMNVSTLELGDSALYLCASSLAGKGELFFGEGSRLTVL.

The chain links TRBV6-5 to TRBJ2-7; 8 positions match TRBD1. J lost 0 bases, V lost 6 bases, and 1 base had no gene match. The CDR3 runs to 13 residues. Germline V CDR1 and CDR2: MNHEY, SVGAGI. Here the CDR3 DNA reads TGTGCCAGCAGGCAGGGGGCCTCCTACGAGCAGTACTTC. Translating it yields CASRQGASYEQYF.

The chain is built from TRBV7-2 and TRBJ2-5, with 10 bases aligning to TRBD1. J was trimmed by 13 bases and V by 5 bases; bases with no gene match: 4. The CDR3 length is 11 residues. Germline CDR1 and CDR2: SGHTA and FQGNSA. The DNA of the CDR3 is TGTGCCAGCAGCCACAGGGACAGGGGGTACTTC. It is translated as CASSHRDRGYF.

This rearrangement joins TRBV25-1 to TRBJ2-7; 7 positions agree with TRBD1. The CDR3 loop spans 15 amino acids. CDR1 and CDR2 from the germline V gene are MGHDK and SYGVNS. The V segment lost 1 base and the J segment 2 bases; nucleotides outside the gene matches: 5. In nucleotides, the CDR3 is TGTGCCAGCAGTGAATGGGGGCAGGGGGCCTACGAGCAGTACTTC. It is translated as CASSEWGQGAYEQYF.

This clonotype has ten or more counts. J is TRBJ1-5 and V is TRBV29-1; weak D call: TRBD1 (6 bases). The germline V gene has CDR1 SQVTM and CDR2 ANQGSEA. The CDR3 is 17 residues long. Deletions cut 1 base from V and 1 base from J, with 17 bases between. In DNA, the CDR3 is TGCAGCGTTGAAGCACCTGGTACAGGGAGGAGCAATCAGCCCCAGCATTTT. It encodes CSVEAPGTGRSNQPQHF.

Only a few counts were recorded for this clonotype. The genes are TRBV6-6 and TRBJ2-7, with unresolved D. There are 12 residues in the CDR3. CDR1 is MNHNY, CDR2 SVGAGI, per germline (reference sequence). V lost 3 bases, J lost 2 bases, and 5 bases lay in between. CDR3 loop: CASSYSAYEQYF. The CDR3, as DNA: TGTGCCAGCAGTTATTCGGCCTACGAGCAGTACTTC.

The chain links TRBV2 to TRBJ1-5; TRBD1 matches at 8 bases. The CDR3 extends over 17 amino acids. V lost 0 bases to trimming and J lost 3 bases; unmatched junction nucleotides: 7. Germline CDR1 is SNHLY and CDR2 is FYNNEI. DNA for the CDR3: TGTGCCAGCAGTGAAGCACCAGGACAGGGACCCAATCAGCCCCAGCATTTT. The encoded protein is CASSEAPGQGPNQPQHF. The variable domain in full, completed from reference TRBV2 and TRBJ1-5, reads EPEVTQTPSHQVTQMGQEVILRCVPISNHLYFYWYRQILGQKVEFLVSFYNNEISEKSEIFDDQFSVERPDGSNFTLKIRSTKLEDSAMYFCASSEAPGQGPNQPQHFGDGTRLSIL.

The rearrangement links TRBV9 to TRBJ2-3; D gene ambiguous. This CDR3 has 14 residues. Trimming shortened V by 4 bases and J by 2 bases, and 11 bases separated the two germline ends. Per the germline V gene, CDR1 is SGDLS and CDR2 is YYNGEE. CDR3 protein: CASSSRQSTDTQYF. CDR3 in DNA: TGTGCCAGCAGCTCGCGGCAGTCCACAGATACGCAGTATTTT.

The chain joins TRBV7-2 to TRBJ1-2; weak D call: TRBD1 (5 bases). The CDR3 contains 12 residues. V was pared by 6 bases and J by 8 bases, with 13 bases between. Germline V gene sequence: CDR1 SGHTA, CDR2 FQGNSA. The CDR3 sequence is CASSPDSRGYTF. The CDR3 coding sequence is TGTGCCAGCAGTCCTGACAGTCGCGGCTACACCTTC. The full variable domain, its missing parts supplied by reference TRBV7-2 and TRBJ1-2, is GAGVSQSPSNKVTEKGKDVELRCDPISGHTALYWYRQSLGQGLEFLIYFQGNSAPDKSGLPSDRFSAERTGGSVSTLTIQRTQQEDSAVYLCASSPDSRGYTFGSGTRLTVV.

The chain recombines TRBV7-2 with TRBJ1-1; TRBD1 agrees at 7 bases. CDR3 length equals 15 residues. The V segment lost 1 base and the J segment 3 bases; nucleotides outside the gene matches: 5. Germline CDR1 is SGHTA and CDR2 is FQGNSA. CDR3 sequence: CASSLVRGRDTEAFF. CDR3 nucleotide sequence: TGTGCCAGCAGCTTAGTTAGGGGGCGTGACACTGAAGCTTTCTTT.

The rearrangement uses TRBV7-9 and TRBJ1-4, with a tentative D call TRBD1 (5 bases). The CDR3 runs to 14 residues. Germline V gives CDR1 SEHNR, CDR2 FQNEAQ (reference sequence). Trimming shortened V by 6 bases and J by 10 bases, and 18 bases separated the two germline ends. The CDR3 sequence: CASSRGGVQGKLFF. CDR3 sequence (DNA): TGTGCCAGCAGTCGAGGCGGGGTGCAGGGAAAACTGTTTTTT. Using reference TRBV7-9 and TRBJ1-4 for the parts outside the CDR3, the full variable domain is DTGVSQNPRHKITKRGQNVTFRCDPISEHNRLYWYRQTLGQGPEFLTYFQNEAQLEKSRLLSDRFSAERPKGSFSTLEIQRTEQGDSAMYLCASSRGGVQGKLFFGSGTQLSVL.

This clonotype was detected ten times or more. V usage is TRBV20-1 and J usage is TRBJ2-5; TRBD2 matches 10 bases. Germline values: CDR1 DFQATT, CDR2 SNEGSKA (reference sequence). The CDR3 loop spans 15 amino acids. With 3 bases clipped from V and 2 bases from J, the junction kept 6 bases outside the gene matches. The CDR3 region has the DNA TGCAGTGCTAGTCAACTAGCGGGGCTTCAAGAGACCCAGTACTTC. Amino acids: CSASQLAGLQETQYF.

The CDR3 sequence: CASRYEANYGYTF. As DNA, the CDR3 is TGTGCCAGCAGGTACGAGGCTAACTATGGCTACACCTTC. The chain employs TRBV25-1 and TRBJ1-2; D not certain. The CDR3 extends over 13 amino acids. CDR1 is MGHDK, CDR2 SYGVNS, per germline. V lost 6 bases, J lost 0 bases, and 8 bases lay in between.

This clonotype was observed many times. V and J are TRBV5-6 and TRBJ2-2; TRBD2 matches 8 bases. The V gene's germline CDR1 is SGHDT and CDR2 YYEEEE. The CDR3 has 16 residues. Trimming removed 2 bases from V and 2 bases from J; junction bases left unmatched: 5. The CDR3 is CASSFTGGPNTGELFF. The CDR3 bases are TGTGCCAGCAGCTTTACGGGAGGGCCTAACACCGGGGAGCTGTTTTTT. The full variable domain, completed using reference TRBV5-6 and TRBJ2-2, is DAGVTQSPTHLIKTRGQQVTLRCSPKSGHDTVSWYQQALGQGPQFIFQYYEEEERQRGNFPDRFSGHQFPNYSSELNVNALLLGDSALYLCASSFTGGPNTGELFFGEGSRLTVL.

There are many counts of this clonotype. In DNA, the CDR3 is TGCAGTGCTCTAAAATCGGTATTAGCGGGAGAGGGCGAGCAGTACTTC. Translated: CSALKSVLAGEGEQYF. The chain uses TRBV20-1 and TRBJ2-7; 9 bases line up with TRBD2. The CDR3 is 16 residues long. Germline-derived CDR1 and CDR2 are DFQATT and SNEGSKA (reference sequence). After removal of 5 bases from V and 6 bases from J, the junction contained 17 bases not matched to a gene.

This clonotype has ten or more counts. CDR3: CASSPGQPKETQYF. The CDR3 DNA is TGTGCCAGCAGTCCGGGACAGCCAAAAGAGACCCAGTACTTC. The rearrangement joins TRBV12-3 or TRBV12-4 to TRBJ2-5, with 7 bases lining up with TRBD1. CDR3 length: 14 amino acids. V shed 5 bases, J shed 3 bases, and the junction held 6 bases outside the gene matches.